These 14 T cell receptor beta chains came from one sample sequenced in a study of Ad26.COV2.S vaccination and SARS-CoV-2 variants. Profiling relied on immunoSEQ multiplex PCR, and the TCRdb table lists in-frame clones only, not all of them. The table includes about 350,000 clones, 90% to 95% detected once. Here the sequenced sample was peripheral blood, taken after recovery from COVID-19. These receptors were collected from a human donor who had recovered from COVID-19.

The chain uses TRBV11-2 and TRBJ2-7, with 8 bases fitting TRBD2. The CDR3 is 15 residues long. CDR1 and CDR2 (germline): SGHAT, FQNNGV. The J segment lost 2 bases and the V segment lost 5 bases, leaving 8 bases of the junction unmatched. CDR3 in DNA: TGTGCCAGCAGCCCCCCGGGGACTAGAGCCTACGAGCAGTACTTC. Translation gives CASSPPGTRAYEQYF.

V gene TRBV27 combines with J gene TRBJ1-4, with a weak D call TRBD1 (6 bases). Between the trimmed V and J ends, which lost 7 bases and 11 bases, there was a span of 20 bases. CDR1 is MNHEY and CDR2 is SMNVEV in the germline V gene (reference sequence). There are 14 residues in the CDR3. This CDR3 reads CASKGVGGSKKLFF. CDR3 nucleotides: TGTGCCAGCAAGGGGGTGGGGGGGTCGAAGAAACTGTTTTTT.

V gene TRBV27 combines with J gene TRBJ2-1; 10 nucleotides align to TRBD1. Losses at the gene ends were 4 bases for V and 14 bases for J; bases not matched to a gene: 5. Germline CDR1 is MNHEY and CDR2 is SMNVEV (reference sequence). The CDR3 contains 12 residues. CDR3 sequence reads: CASSSDRGREFF. The CDR3 nucleotides read TGTGCCAGCAGTTCTGACAGGGGGCGAGAGTTCTTC.

This clone was seen more than once but under ten times. This chain uses TRBV7-8 with TRBJ1-3, with D perhaps matching TRBD1 (6 bases). The CDR3 sequence is 15 residues long. Germline V gene lookup returns CDR1 SGHVS and CDR2 FQNEAQ. Trimming left V 1 base short and J 5 bases short, with 12 bases between. CDR3: CASSLEGGKRNTIYF. The CDR3 DNA reads as TGTGCCAGCAGCTTAGAGGGGGGAAAAAGAAACACCATATATTTT.

The chain is built from TRBV7-3 and TRBJ2-5, with no clear D. Germline CDR1 is SGHTA and CDR2 is FQGTGA. The CDR3 spans 13 residues. The V end was cut by 4 bases, the J end by 7 bases, with 13 bases between. CDR3 in amino acids: CASSSRGPGTQYF. CDR3 coding DNA: TGTGCCAGCAGCTCCCGAGGCCCCGGGACCCAGTACTTC.

The chain uses TRBV25-1 and TRBJ1-4, with D maybe TRBD1 (6 bases). The germline V gene encodes CDR1 MGHDK and CDR2 SYGVNS. The CDR3 has 13 residues. The V gene lost 6 bases and the J gene lost 5 bases, with 10 bases spanning the gap. The CDR3, as DNA: TGTGCCAGCAGGGCGGGGACAAATGAAAAACTGTTTTTT. Its translation is CASRAGTNEKLFF.

The J gene is TRBJ2-5, the V gene TRBV7-9; D unclear. The CDR3 is made up of 13 amino acids. Germline V gene sequence: CDR1 SEHNR, CDR2 FQNEAQ (reference sequence). V lost 1 base, J lost 4 bases, and 7 bases lay in between. The CDR3 sequence: CASSLVHLETQYF. The CDR3 DNA reads as TGTGCCAGCAGCTTAGTTCACCTAGAGACCCAGTACTTC.

This rearrangement joins TRBV19 to TRBJ1-1, with D unclear. Between the trimmed V and J ends, which lost 5 bases and 0 bases, there was a span of 10 bases. Per germline, CDR1 LNHDA and CDR2 SQIVND (reference sequence). This CDR3 has 14 amino acids. This chain's CDR3 is CASSVTNMNTEAFF. The CDR3 DNA reads TGTGCCAGTAGTGTGACAAACATGAACACTGAAGCTTTCTTT.

The chain couples TRBV18 to TRBJ1-1, with no clear D. The germline V gene has CDR1 KGHSH and CDR2 LQKENI. Trimming removed 4 bases from V and 0 bases from J, with 9 bases in between. The CDR3 length is 14 residues. The CDR3: CASSHNGMNTEAFF. The CDR3 coding sequence is TGTGCCAGCTCACACAATGGGATGAACACTGAAGCTTTCTTT.

The rearrangement joins TRBV5-1 to TRBJ2-5; D possibly matches TRBD1 or TRBD2 (5 bases each). The V end was cut by 1 base, the J end by 5 bases, with 12 bases between. CDR1 and CDR2 (germline): SGHRS, YFSETQ. The CDR3 runs 14 residues. The CDR3 bases are TGCGCCAGCAGCTTGACAGGACTGCGGGAGACCCAGTACTTC. This codes for CASSLTGLRETQYF.

The chain combines TRBV15 with TRBJ2-2; D is perhaps TRBD1 (5 bases). Germline V lookup: CDR1 LNHNV, CDR2 YYDKDF (reference sequence). The CDR3 has 18 residues. V shed 0 bases and J shed 0 bases, with 14 bases lying between them. The CDR3, as DNA: TGTGCCACCAGCAGAGACATCTCAGGGTGGGCGAACACCGGGGAGCTGTTTTTT. The encoded protein is CATSRDISGWANTGELFF.

The table lists this clone with a few counts. The chain carries TRBV10-3 and TRBJ1-5; no reliable D call. Trimming stripped 6 bases from V and 6 bases from J, with 9 bases between. This CDR3 comprises 12 residues. CDR1 ENHRY and CDR2 SYGVKD come from the germline V gene. In nucleotides, the CDR3 is TGTGCCATCAGCGAGGGTCTTCAGCCCCAGCATTTT. The encoded protein is CAISEGLQPQHF.

This clone has only one observation. The V call is TRBV6-6, the J call TRBJ2-6; D ambiguous. The V end was cut by 8 bases, the J end by 0 bases, with 2 bases between. This CDR3 is 12 amino acids long. Germline loops: CDR1 MNHNY, CDR2 SVGAGI (reference sequence). The CDR3: CASHSGANVLTF. CDR3 in DNA: TGTGCCAGCCACTCTGGGGCCAACGTCCTGACTTTC.

CDR3 region: CASSPRTSGVYEQYF. The CDR3 region has the DNA TGTGCCAGCAGCCCCCGGACTAGCGGAGTCTACGAGCAGTACTTC. The chain combines TRBV9 with TRBJ2-7; 10 bases match TRBD2. V lost 4 bases and J lost 3; bases outside the gene matches: 7. Germline CDR1 reads SGDLS; CDR2 reads YYNGEE. The CDR3 loop spans 15 amino acids.